Listed below are T cell receptor beta chains from one sample, sequenced in a study of PD-1 blockade in classical Hodgkin lymphoma. The assay was immunoSEQ multiplex PCR, and TCRdb's table has in-frame clones only and misses some. Seen here are some 13,000 clones, more than 85% observed once, and the top ten hold approximately 10%. The starting material was peripheral blood mononuclear cells (PBMCs), obtained at baseline. Receptors were obtained from a human donor with classical Hodgkin lymphoma. CDR3s include the opening cysteine and the closing phenylalanine or tryptophan. A D gene is named only where the DNA matches it firmly. Rows give clone size only sometimes, using once, few, many, or a class for an expanded clone.

d_gene,j_gene,v_gene,abundance,CDR3nt,CDR3aa
NA,TRBJ2-2,TRBV12-1,NA,TGTGCCAGCAGCTTTGGGGTGAGCGGGACAGGGAACACCGGGGAGCTGTTTTTT,CASSFGVSGTGNTGELFF
NA,TRBJ2-7,TRBV7-9,NA,TGTGCCAGCAGCTTAATACTTGCGGACAGAACCTCTTGGGAGCAGTACTTC,CASSLILADRTSWEQYF
NA,TRBJ2-3,TRBV7-2,NA,TGTGCCAGCAGCATTCCGGTTACAGATACGCAGTATTTT,CASSIPVTDTQYF
NA,TRBJ1-1,TRBV10-3,NA,TGTGCCATCAGAGAGACAGGTAGTCGCATGAACACTGAAGCTTTCTTT,CAIRETGSRMNTEAFF
NA,TRBJ2-5,TRBV5-1,NA,TGCGCCAGCAGCTTAACAGGGCCCCAAGAGACCCAGTACTTC,CASSLTGPQETQYF
NA,TRBJ2-1,TRBV5-1,NA,TGCGCCAGCAGCTTGGCCCAATTCCTAGAAAATGAGCAGTTCTTC,CASSLAQFLENEQFF
TRBD1,TRBJ2-2,TRBV5-1,NA,TGCGCCAGCAGCTTTACAGGGGCGAACACCGGGGAGCTGTTTTTT,CASSFTGANTGELFF
TRBD1,TRBJ1-1,TRBV5-1,NA,TGCGCCAGCAGCACGACAGGGGGCGCCGGGCTCACTGAAGCTTTCTTT,CASSTTGGAGLTEAFF
NA,TRBJ2-1,TRBV27,NA,TGTGCCAGCAGTTTATTTCGGGCGGGATTCGGTGAGCAGTTCTTC,CASSLFRAGFGEQFF
NA,TRBJ1-2,TRBV25-1,NA,TGTGCCAGCAGTGAAGGACTCACTGGCTACACCTTC,CASSEGLTGYTF
NA,TRBJ2-1,TRBV9,NA,TGTGCCAGCAGCGTGGGGGGGGCCTATGAGCAGTTCTTC,CASSVGGAYEQFF
NA,TRBJ2-7,TRBV5-6,NA,TGTGCCAGCAGCTTGGGGGTCAGTGGCTACGAGCAGTACTTC,CASSLGVSGYEQYF
TRBD1,TRBJ2-7,TRBV6-5,NA,TGTGCCAGCACATCCGGGACAGGGACCGGGGAGCAGTACTTC,CASTSGTGTGEQYF
TRBD2,TRBJ2-1,TRBV6-5,NA,TGTGCCAGCGGGTCTAGCGGGGGGCCCCACAATGAGCAGTTCTTC,CASGSSGGPHNEQFF
TRBD1,TRBJ2-7,TRBV29-1,NA,TGCAGCGTAACCGGGACAGGGCTTTACGAGCAGTACTTC,CSVTGTGLYEQYF
NA,TRBJ1-4,TRBV9,NA,TGTGCCAGCAGCGCCGGGCGGACGGCTTATGAAAAACTGTTTTTT,CASSAGRTAYEKLFF
TRBD1,TRBJ1-2,TRBV11-1,NA,TGTGCCAGCAGCCCCCGGGACAGGGCGGACGTGGGCTACACCTTC,CASSPRDRADVGYTF
NA,TRBJ2-1,TRBV5-1,NA,TGCGCCAGCAGCCCCGGGACTGGTTCCTACAATGAGCAGTTCTTC,CASSPGTGSYNEQFF
NA,TRBJ1-2,TRBV28,NA,TGTGCCAGCAGGGGGCAGCGCTGGGACTATGGCTACACCTTC,CASRGQRWDYGYTF
NA,TRBJ2-7,TRBV30,NA,TGTGCCTGGAGCACCGGCACCGACTACGAGCAGTACTTC,CAWSTGTDYEQYF
NA,TRBJ2-1,TRBV6-4,few,TGTGCCAGCAGTGCAGGGGGGTCCTACAATGAGCAGTTCTTC,CASSAGGSYNEQFF
NA,TRBJ2-2,TRBV6-5,NA,TGTGCCAGCAAGGTTGAGTGGGCCGGGGAGCTGTTTTTT,CASKVEWAGELFF
TRBD1,TRBJ1-6,TRBV27,NA,TGTGCCAGCACTCGGACAGGGAGTCCTTCACCCCTCCACTTT,CASTRTGSPSPLHF
NA,TRBJ2-2,TRBV10-2,NA,TGCGCCAGCAGTGAGAAGGAAATCCGGGAGCTGTTTTTT,CASSEKEIRELFF
NA,TRBJ1-1,TRBV29-1,NA,TGCAGCGTCAAGGGCATGAACACTGAAGCTTTCTTT,CSVKGMNTEAFF
NA,TRBJ2-6,TRBV14,NA,TGTGCCAGCAGGAACTCTGGGGCCAACGTCCTGACTTTC,CASRNSGANVLTF
NA,TRBJ2-1,TRBV2,NA,TGTGCCAGCAGTGATGATTGGCAAACTTTTCCGTTCTTC,CASSDDWQTFPFF
NA,TRBJ2-1,TRBV28,NA,TGTGCCAGCAGTTTATACGAGACCGAGAGCGACAATGAGCAGTTCTTC,CASSLYETESDNEQFF
NA,TRBJ2-5,TRBV5-1,NA,TGCGCCAGCAGCTTGGCTCCCTCGGGGGCGGGGCAGCAAGAGACCCAGTACTTC,CASSLAPSGAGQQETQYF
NA,TRBJ1-1,TRBV6-5,NA,TGTGCCAGCAGTTACCAAGGAGAAAGGGGTTCTGAAGCTTTCTTT,CASSYQGERGSEAFF
NA,TRBJ2-1,TRBV5-1,NA,TGCGCCAGCAGCTTGGCGGCGGGGTTTAGGAATGAGCAGTTCTTC,CASSLAAGFRNEQFF
NA,TRBJ2-7,TRBV11-2,NA,TGTGCCAGCAGCTTGCTAGGGGGGTACGAGCAGTACTTC,CASSLLGGYEQYF
NA,TRBJ1-4,TRBV30,once,TGTGCCTGGAGGGGTTGGGGTCTTAATGAAAAACTGTTTTTT,CAWRGWGLNEKLFF
NA,TRBJ1-5,TRBV6-5,NA,TGTGCCAGCAGTTACGCGGGGGGCCCAAATCAGCCCCAGCATTTT,CASSYAGGPNQPQHF
TRBD1,TRBJ1-5,TRBV5-1,NA,TGCGCCAGCAGCTTGACAGGGGGCGATCAGCCCCAGCATTTT,CASSLTGGDQPQHF
TRBD2,TRBJ2-3,TRBV7-8,NA,TGTGCCAGCAGCTTATCGACTAGCGGGGGGGCATCGGATACGCAGTATTTT,CASSLSTSGGASDTQYF
TRBD1,TRBJ1-1,TRBV28,NA,TGTGCCAGCAGTCGGGACAGGATTAGGGGGACTGAAGCTTTCTTT,CASSRDRIRGTEAFF
NA,TRBJ1-3,TRBV5-6,NA,TGTGCCAGCAGCTTGGTAGGGGTCTCTGGAAACACCATATATTTT,CASSLVGVSGNTIYF
NA,TRBJ1-4,TRBV5-1,NA,TGCGCCAGCAGCTTGGAAGGCTCGGGGGATAATGAAAAACTGTTTTTT,CASSLEGSGDNEKLFF
TRBD1,TRBJ1-4,TRBV6-5,once,TGTGCCAGCAGTTCGGGACAGGGGATTGAAAAACTGTTTTTT,CASSSGQGIEKLFF
NA,TRBJ2-5,TRBV7-8,NA,TGTGCCAGCAGCTTAGCGGGGACGCGGGGGCGCCAAGAGACCCAGTACTTC,CASSLAGTRGRQETQYF
TRBD2,TRBJ2-7,TRBV27,NA,TGTGCCAGCTACCGGGCGGGGGTAGAGTACGAGCAGTACTTC,CASYRAGVEYEQYF
NA,TRBJ2-6,TRBV5-1,NA,TGCGCCAGCAGCTTGGTAAGCTCTGGGGCCAACGTCCTGACTTTC,CASSLVSSGANVLTF
TRBD2,TRBJ2-3,TRBV11-2,once,TGTGCCAGCAGCTTAAAGGTCGGGGGGTACACAGATACGCAGTATTTT,CASSLKVGGYTDTQYF
NA,TRBJ1-4,TRBV30,NA,TGTGCCTGGAGTGGGGTTAGGGAAAAACTGTTTTTT,CAWSGVREKLFF
NA,TRBJ1-6,TRBV7-2,few,TGTGCCAGCAGCCGCACGATAGGTCCGAATTCACCCCTCCACTTT,CASSRTIGPNSPLHF
NA,TRBJ1-3,TRBV30,once,TGTGCCTGGAGTACCAGGATTGGAAACACCATATATTTT,CAWSTRIGNTIYF
NA,TRBJ2-7,TRBV6-5,NA,TGTGCCAGCAGTTACGGGGGTGAGCAGTACTTC,CASSYGGEQYF
NA,TRBJ1-6,TRBV11-2,NA,TGTGCCCCCGATACACCCCGGTACTGTGATTCACCCCTCCACTTT,CAPDTPRYCDSPLHF
NA,TRBJ1-1,TRBV6-6,NA,TGTGCCAGCAGTTCCGGTGGGGGGGCATTGGATACTGAAGCTTTCTTT,CASSSGGGALDTEAFF
TRBD1,TRBJ1-5,TRBV19,NA,TGTGCCAGTAGTAGAGGACAGGCTAGCAATCAGCCCCAGCATTTT,CASSRGQASNQPQHF
NA,TRBJ2-1,TRBV14,NA,TGTGCCAGCAGCCAAGCACATTACAATGAGCAGTTCTTC,CASSQAHYNEQFF